These 5 T cell receptor beta chains originate from one sample sequenced in a study of blood T cell repertoires in COVID-19. The assay was immunoSEQ multiplex PCR, and TCRdb's table has in-frame clones only and misses some. The sample yields more than 90,000 clones, approximately 92% seen once. Sequencing was performed on peripheral blood. The source of these receptors is a man aged 50 to 59 with active COVID-19.

Here the CDR3 reads CASSGGQGPGETQYF. CDR3 nucleotide sequence: TGTGCCAGCAGCGGAGGACAGGGACCTGGAGAGACCCAGTACTTC. The rearrangement links TRBV7-3 to TRBJ2-5; 8 bases fit TRBD1. J was trimmed by 4 bases and V by 5 bases; bases with no gene match: 9. This CDR3 contains 15 residues. Germline CDR1 reads SGHTA; CDR2 reads FQGTGA.

The CDR3 DNA follows: TGTGCCAGCAGCCTCGCTCAGGATACGCAGTATTTT. It encodes CASSLAQDTQYF. The chain couples TRBV5-6 to TRBJ2-3, with D uncertain. The germline V and J ends were trimmed by 4 bases and 6 bases, with 9 bases remaining between them. Per the germline V gene, CDR1 is SGHDT and CDR2 is YYEEEE. The CDR3 covers 12 residues.

J is TRBJ1-3 and V is TRBV15, with TRBD1 matching 8 bases. Trimming removed 0 bases from V and 10 bases from J; junction bases left unmatched: 8. CDR1 is LNHNV and CDR2 is YYDKDF in the germline V gene (reference sequence). The CDR3 loop spans 15 amino acids. CDR3 DNA sequence: TGTGCCACCAGCAGAGACTTCGGACAGGGTCTAACCATATATTTT. Translation gives CATSRDFGQGLTIYF.

Only a few counts were recorded for this clone. The rearrangement links TRBV4-1 to TRBJ2-7, with 10 bases identical to TRBD2. The length of the CDR3 is 18 residues. After removal of 4 bases from V and 6 bases from J, the junction contained 18 bases not matched to a gene. Looked up from germline, CDR1 is MGHRA and CDR2 is YSYEKL. CDR3 sequence: CASSPGGRKREGRSEQYF. CDR3 nucleotides: TGCGCCAGCAGCCCAGGCGGGCGAAAGCGGGAGGGCCGCAGCGAGCAGTACTTC.

This chain uses TRBV24-1 with TRBJ1-2; TRBD1 agrees at 9 bases. J gave up 8 bases and V 4 bases, and 4 bases lay outside the gene matches. This CDR3 region has 13 residues. Germline V gene sequence: CDR1 KGHDR, CDR2 SFDVKD. CDR3 in DNA: TGTGCCACCAGTGAAGGACAGGGGTTCGGCTACACCTTC. As protein: CATSEGQGFGYTF.